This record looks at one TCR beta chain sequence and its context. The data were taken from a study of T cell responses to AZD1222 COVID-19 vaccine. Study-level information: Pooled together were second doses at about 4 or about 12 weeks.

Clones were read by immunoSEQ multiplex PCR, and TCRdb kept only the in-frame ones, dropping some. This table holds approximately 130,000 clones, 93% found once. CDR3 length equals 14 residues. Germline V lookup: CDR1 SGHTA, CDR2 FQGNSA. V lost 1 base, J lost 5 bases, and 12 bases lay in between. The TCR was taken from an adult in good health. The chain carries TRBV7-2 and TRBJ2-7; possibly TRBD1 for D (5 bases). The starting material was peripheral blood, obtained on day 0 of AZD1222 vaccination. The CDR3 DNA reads TGTGCCAGCAGCTTAGGTCCAGGGCGTAACGAGCAGTACTTC. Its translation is CASSLGPGRNEQYF.